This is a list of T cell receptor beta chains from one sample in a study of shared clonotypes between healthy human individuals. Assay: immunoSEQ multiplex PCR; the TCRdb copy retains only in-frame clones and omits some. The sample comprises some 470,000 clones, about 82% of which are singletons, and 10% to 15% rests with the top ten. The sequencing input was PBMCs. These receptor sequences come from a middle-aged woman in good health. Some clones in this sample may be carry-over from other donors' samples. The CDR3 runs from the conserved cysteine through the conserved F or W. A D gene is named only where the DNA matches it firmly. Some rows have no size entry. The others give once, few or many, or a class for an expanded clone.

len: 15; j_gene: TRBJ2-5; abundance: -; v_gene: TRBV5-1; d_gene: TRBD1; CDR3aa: CASSSTGGAGETQYF; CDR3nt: TGCGCCAGCAGCTCGACAGGGGGCGCGGGAGAGACCCAGTACTTC
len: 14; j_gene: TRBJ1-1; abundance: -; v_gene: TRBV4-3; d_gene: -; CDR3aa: CASSQDFTNTEAFF; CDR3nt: TGCGCCAGCAGCCAAGATTTCACGAACACTGAAGCTTTCTTT
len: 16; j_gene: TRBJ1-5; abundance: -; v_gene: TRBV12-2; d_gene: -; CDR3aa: CASRSIGFGGGQPQHF; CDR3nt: TGTGCAAGTCGCTCGATTGGGTTTGGGGGCGGACAGCCCCAGCATTTT
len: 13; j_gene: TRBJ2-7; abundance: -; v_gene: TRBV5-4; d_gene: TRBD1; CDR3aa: CASSPGQGDEQYF; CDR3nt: TGTGCCAGCAGCCCGGGACAGGGTGACGAGCAGTACTTC
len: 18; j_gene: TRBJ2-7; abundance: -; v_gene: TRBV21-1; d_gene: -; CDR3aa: CASSTLQTGDREPYEQYF; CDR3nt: TGTGCCAGCAGCACCCTCCAGACGGGGGACAGGGAACCCTACGAGCAGTACTTC
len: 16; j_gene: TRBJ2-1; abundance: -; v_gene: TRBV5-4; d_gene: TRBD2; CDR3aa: CASSPGLAGGLNEQFF; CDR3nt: TGTGCCAGCAGCCCAGGACTAGCGGGAGGGCTCAATGAGCAGTTCTTC
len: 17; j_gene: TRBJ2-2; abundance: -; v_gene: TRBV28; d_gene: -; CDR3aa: CASSLSSEMVNTGELFF; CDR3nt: TGTGCCAGCAGTTTATCTTCCGAGATGGTGAACACCGGGGAGCTGTTTTTT
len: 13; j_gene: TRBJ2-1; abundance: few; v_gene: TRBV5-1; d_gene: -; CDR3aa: CASGATRGSEQFF; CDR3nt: TGCGCCAGCGGGGCGACAAGGGGAAGTGAGCAGTTCTTC
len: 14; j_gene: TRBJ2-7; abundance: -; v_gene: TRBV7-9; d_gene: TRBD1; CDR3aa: CASSWDREGYEQYF; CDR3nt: TGTGCCAGCTCCTGGGACAGGGAAGGCTACGAGCAGTACTTC
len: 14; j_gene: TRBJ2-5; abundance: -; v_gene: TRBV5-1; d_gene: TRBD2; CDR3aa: CASSSTAGEETQYF; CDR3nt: TGCGCCAGCAGCTCAACAGCGGGGGAAGAGACCCAGTACTTC
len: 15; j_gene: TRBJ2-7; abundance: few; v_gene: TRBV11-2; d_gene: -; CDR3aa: CASSRTGLPVNEQYF; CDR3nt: TGTGCCAGCAGCCGAACAGGGCTTCCAGTGAACGAGCAGTACTTC
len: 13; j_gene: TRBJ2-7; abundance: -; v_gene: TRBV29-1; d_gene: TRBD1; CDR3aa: CSVWTGPSYEQYF; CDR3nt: TGCAGCGTTTGGACAGGGCCCTCCTACGAGCAGTACTTC
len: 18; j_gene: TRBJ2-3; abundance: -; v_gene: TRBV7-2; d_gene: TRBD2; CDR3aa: CASSLKTASGHSTDTQYF; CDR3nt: TGTGCCAGCAGCCTAAAAACGGCTAGCGGGCACTCCACAGATACGCAGTATTTT
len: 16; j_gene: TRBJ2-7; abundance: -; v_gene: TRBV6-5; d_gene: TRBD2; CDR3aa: CASSYGVGGRTYEQYF; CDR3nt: TGTGCCAGCAGTTACGGCGTAGGCGGGAGGACGTACGAGCAGTACTTC
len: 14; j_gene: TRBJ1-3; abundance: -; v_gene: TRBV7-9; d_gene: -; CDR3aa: CASSLTRSGNAIYF; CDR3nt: TGTGCCAGCAGCTTAACCCGTAGTGGAAACGCCATATATTTT
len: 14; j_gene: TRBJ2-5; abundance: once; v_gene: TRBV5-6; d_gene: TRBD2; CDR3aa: CASSLSGSMETQYF; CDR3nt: TGTGCCAGCAGCTTAAGCGGGAGTATGGAGACCCAGTACTTC
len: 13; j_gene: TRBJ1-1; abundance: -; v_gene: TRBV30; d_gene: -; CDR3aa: CAWKGEMNTEAFF; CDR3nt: TGTGCCTGGAAGGGGGAGATGAACACTGAAGCTTTCTTT
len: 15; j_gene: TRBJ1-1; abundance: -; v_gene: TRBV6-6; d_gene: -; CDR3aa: CASSTQSGQYTEAFF; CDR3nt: TGTGCCAGCAGTACCCAGTCGGGGCAGTACACTGAAGCTTTCTTT
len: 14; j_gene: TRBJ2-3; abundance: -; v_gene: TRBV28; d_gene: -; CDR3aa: CASSFGLATDTQYF; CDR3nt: TGTGCCAGCAGTTTTGGGCTAGCGACAGATACGCAGTATTTT
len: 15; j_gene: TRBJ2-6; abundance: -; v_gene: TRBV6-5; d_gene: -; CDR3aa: CASSYSISGANVLTF; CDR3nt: TGTGCCAGCAGTTACTCAATCTCTGGGGCCAACGTCCTGACTTTC
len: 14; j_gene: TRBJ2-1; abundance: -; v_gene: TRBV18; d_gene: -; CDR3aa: CASSPGLAKSEQFF; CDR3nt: TGTGCCAGCTCACCAGGCCTAGCCAAGAGCGAGCAGTTCTTC
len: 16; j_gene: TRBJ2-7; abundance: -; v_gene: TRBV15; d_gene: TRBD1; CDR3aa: CATSHRTGTGGDEQYF; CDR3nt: TGTGCCACCAGTCATCGCACCGGGACAGGGGGGGACGAGCAGTACTTC
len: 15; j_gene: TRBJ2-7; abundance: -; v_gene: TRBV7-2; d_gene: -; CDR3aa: CASSLGKGIPYEQYF; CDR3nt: TGTGCCAGCAGCTTAGGGAAGGGGATTCCCTACGAGCAGTACTTC
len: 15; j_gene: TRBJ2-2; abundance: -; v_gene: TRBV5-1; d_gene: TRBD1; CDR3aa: CASSAGQANTGELFF; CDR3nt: TGCGCCAGCAGCGCCGGACAGGCTAACACCGGGGAGCTGTTTTTT
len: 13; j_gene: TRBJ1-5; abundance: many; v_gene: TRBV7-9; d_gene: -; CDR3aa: CASSRQVNQPQHF; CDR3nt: TGTGCCAGCAGCCGACAGGTGAATCAGCCCCAGCATTTT
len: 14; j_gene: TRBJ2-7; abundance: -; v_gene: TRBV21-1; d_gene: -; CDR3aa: CASSPRDERYEQYF; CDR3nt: TGTGCCAGCAGCCCCCGGGACGAACGATACGAGCAGTACTTC
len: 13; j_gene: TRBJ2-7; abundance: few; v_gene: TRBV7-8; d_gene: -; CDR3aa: CASRDGGPNEQYF; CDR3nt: TGTGCCAGCCGGGACGGGGGGCCGAACGAGCAGTACTTC
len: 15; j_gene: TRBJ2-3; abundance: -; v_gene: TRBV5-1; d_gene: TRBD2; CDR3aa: CASRAAGVGSDTQYF; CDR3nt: TGCGCCAGCAGGGCCGCGGGAGTCGGTTCAGATACGCAGTATTTT
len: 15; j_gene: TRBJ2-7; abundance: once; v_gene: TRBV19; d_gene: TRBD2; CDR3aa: CASSTSWRGGYEQYF; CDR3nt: TGTGCCAGTAGTACCTCCTGGCGGGGGGGATACGAGCAGTACTTC
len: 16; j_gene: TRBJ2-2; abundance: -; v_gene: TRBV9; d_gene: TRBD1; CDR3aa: CASSLGQGAMTGELFF; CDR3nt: TGTGCCAGCAGCCTGGGACAGGGGGCTATGACCGGGGAGCTGTTTTTT
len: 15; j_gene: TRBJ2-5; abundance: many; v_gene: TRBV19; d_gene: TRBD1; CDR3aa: CASSVPGQGSETQYF; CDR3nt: TGTGCCAGTAGTGTACCGGGACAGGGTTCCGAGACCCAGTACTTC
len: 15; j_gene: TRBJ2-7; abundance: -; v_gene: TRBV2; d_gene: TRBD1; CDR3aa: CASTLQGVHSYEQYF; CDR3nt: TGTGCCAGCACCCTACAGGGGGTCCACTCCTACGAGCAGTACTTC
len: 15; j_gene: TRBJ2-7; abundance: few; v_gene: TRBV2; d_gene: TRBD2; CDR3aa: CAITGGRVNSYEQYF; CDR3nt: TGTGCCATCACGGGGGGGAGGGTCAACTCCTACGAGCAGTACTTC
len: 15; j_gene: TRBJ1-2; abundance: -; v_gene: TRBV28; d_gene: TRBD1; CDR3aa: CASSLTGTGPYGYTF; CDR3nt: TGTGCCAGCAGTTTGACCGGGACAGGTCCCTATGGCTACACCTTC
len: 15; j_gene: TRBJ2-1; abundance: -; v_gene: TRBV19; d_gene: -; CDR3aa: CASSIAPDSHNEQFF; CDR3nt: TGTGCCAGTAGTATAGCCCCGGACAGTCACAATGAGCAGTTCTTC
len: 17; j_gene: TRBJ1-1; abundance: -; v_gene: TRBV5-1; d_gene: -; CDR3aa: CASSLGPGPGLSTEAFF; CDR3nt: TGCGCCAGCAGCCTTGGTCCGGGTCCAGGGTTGAGCACTGAAGCTTTCTTT
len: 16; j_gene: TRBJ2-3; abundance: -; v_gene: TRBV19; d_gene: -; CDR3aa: CASRGGGTPYTDTQYF; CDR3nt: TGTGCCAGTAGGGGTGGGGGGACACCCTACACAGATACGCAGTATTTT
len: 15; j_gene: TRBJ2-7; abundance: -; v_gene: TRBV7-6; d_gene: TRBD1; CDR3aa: CASSLDGTGGYEQYF; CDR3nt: TGTGCCAGCAGCTTAGACGGGACAGGGGGCTACGAGCAGTACTTC
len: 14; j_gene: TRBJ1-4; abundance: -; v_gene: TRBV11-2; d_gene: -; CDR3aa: CASSADRSTGKLFF; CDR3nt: TGTGCCAGCAGCGCTGACAGGTCGACGGGAAAACTGTTTTTT
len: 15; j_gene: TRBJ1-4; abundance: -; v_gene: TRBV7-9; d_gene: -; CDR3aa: CASSLARQGNEKLFF; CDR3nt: TGTGCCAGCAGCTTAGCCCGGCAGGGAAATGAAAAACTGTTTTTT
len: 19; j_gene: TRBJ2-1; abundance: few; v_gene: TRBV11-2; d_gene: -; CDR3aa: CASSLVPSGLQSSYNEQFF; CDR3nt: TGTGCCAGCAGCTTGGTCCCCAGCGGCTTGCAGAGCTCCTACAATGAGCAGTTCTTC
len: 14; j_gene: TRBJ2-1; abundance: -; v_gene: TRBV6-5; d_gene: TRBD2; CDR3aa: CASSYWEGRSEQFF; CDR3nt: TGTGCCAGCAGTTACTGGGAGGGCCGCAGTGAGCAGTTCTTC
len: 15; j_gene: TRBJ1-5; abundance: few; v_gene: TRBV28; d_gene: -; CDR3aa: CASHRGGIESQPQHF; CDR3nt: TGTGCCAGCCACCGGGGTGGGATTGAGTCGCAGCCCCAGCATTTT
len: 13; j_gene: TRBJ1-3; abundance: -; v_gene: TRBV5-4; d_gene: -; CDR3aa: CATRSTSGNTIYF; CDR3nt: TGTGCCACCCGCAGCACCTCTGGAAACACCATATATTTT
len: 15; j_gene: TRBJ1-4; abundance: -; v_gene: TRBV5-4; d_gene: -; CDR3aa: CASSYGGSREEKLFF; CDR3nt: TGTGCCAGCAGCTACGGAGGGAGCAGGGAGGAAAAACTGTTTTTT
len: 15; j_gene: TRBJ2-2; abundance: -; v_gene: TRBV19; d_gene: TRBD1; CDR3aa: CASTWDSPNTGELFF; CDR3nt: TGTGCCAGTACCTGGGACAGTCCGAACACCGGGGAGCTGTTTTTT
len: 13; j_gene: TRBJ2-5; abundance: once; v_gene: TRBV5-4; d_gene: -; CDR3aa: CASSGAGAETQYF; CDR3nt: TGTGCCAGCAGCGGGGCCGGGGCGGAGACCCAGTACTTC
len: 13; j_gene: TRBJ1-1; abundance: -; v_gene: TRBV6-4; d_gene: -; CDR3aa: CDSSVRQGAEAFF; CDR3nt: TGTGACAGCAGTGTACGCCAGGGAGCTGAAGCTTTCTTT
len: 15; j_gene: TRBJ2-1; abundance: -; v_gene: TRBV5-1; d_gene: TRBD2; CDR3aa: CASSPSGRSYNEQFF; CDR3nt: TGCGCCAGCAGCCCTAGCGGGAGGTCCTACAATGAGCAGTTCTTC